This TCR beta chain was observed in a study of T-cell memory formation after mild COVID-19. Germline V CDR1 and CDR2: ENHRY, SYGVKD. The V end lost 10 bases, the J end lost 5 bases, and 14 bases lay between the germline ends. This CDR3 has 13 residues. This clonotype was seen a handful of times. Its antigen is currently unknown. TCRdb used MiXCR to reprocess the 5' RACE reads, holding one entry per CDR3 protein. The sample has over 450,000 distinct CDR3 sequences, roughly 20% seen once; the top ten hold 9.5% to 15%. Findings and caveats of the study: Second-wave clones with a day 37 peak had unconfirmed SARS-CoV-2 specificity. Among CD4+ contracting clones, most were CM and EM, and CD8+ ones EMRA.

This clonotype originated in an adult woman who had mild COVID-19 (a few samples of this study predate the infection). Cell type and time point are not known. The sample consisted of PBMCs or a T cell subset sorted from them (not recorded which). The chain is built from TRBV10-3 and TRBJ1-4; the D is unclear. CDR3 sequence: CATSTGLNEKLFF. DNA for the CDR3: TGTGCCACCTCGACGGGATTGAATGAAAAACTGTTTTTT.